Shown below are 18 T cell receptor beta chains from a single sample sequenced in a study of human T cells and chemical hapten exposure. The time point is: patch test 2, 6 weeks after DPC sensitization. Treatment defined: therapeutic diphenylcyclopropenone sensitization with weekly scalp DPC. TCRdb reanalysed the RACE reads using MiXCR and keeps one entry per CDR3 protein. The data show some 100,000 distinct CDR3 sequences, with roughly a tenth seen just once and around 3% held by the top ten. Source: whole blood, taken in connection with sensitization to the hapten diphenylcyclopropenone (DPC). Every receptor here comes from a woman in her forties with alopecia areata. Some clones in this sample may be carry-over from other donors' samples.

This clonotype has at least ten counts. Compared with germline, one end of the junction differs, possibly owing to a read error. V and J are TRBV7-7 and TRBJ2-5; no clear D gene. Germline-derived CDR1 and CDR2 are SSHAT and FNYEAQ (reference sequence). The CDR3 length is 14 residues. The CDR3 loop is CASSLAGSFGTQYF. CDR3 sequence (DNA): TGTGCTAGCAGCTTAGCTGGTTCCTTCGGGACCCAGTACTTC.

The gene calls are TRBV7-9 and TRBJ2-7, with a tentative D call TRBD1 (6 bases). V was shortened by 6 bases and J by 8 bases, with 14 bases between the two germline ends. Per germline, CDR1 SEHNR and CDR2 FQNEAQ (reference sequence). CDR3 length: 12 amino acids. CDR3 in DNA: TGTGCCAGCAGTCCGACAGGAGATAAGCAGTACTTC. This encodes CASSPTGDKQYF.

This clonotype was recorded many times. This sequence joins TRBV28 and TRBJ2-1; D is undetermined. This CDR3 has 12 amino acids. CDR1 is MDHEN, CDR2 SYDVKM, per germline. V was pared by 6 bases and J by 9 bases, with 12 bases between. CDR3 coding DNA: TGTGCCAGCAGCAGTATCAAGGGTGAGCAGTTCTTC. Protein: CASSSIKGEQFF. Filled out from reference TRBV28 and TRBJ2-1, the complete variable domain reads DVKVTQSSRYLVKRTGEKVFLECVQDMDHENMFWYRQDPGLGLRLIYFSYDVKMKEKGDIPEGYSVSREKKERFSLILESASTNQTSMYLCASSSIKGEQFFGPGTRLTVL.

The rearrangement links TRBV27 to TRBJ2-2; TRBD1 agrees at 9 bases. V was clipped by 6 bases and J by 4 bases; unmatched bases: 3. The germline V gene encodes CDR1 MNHEY and CDR2 SMNVEV (reference sequence). This CDR3 is built from 14 residues. The CDR3 DNA reads as TGTGCCAGCAGGACAGGGGGTACCACCGGGGAGCTGTTTTTT. As protein: CASRTGGTTGELFF.

This clonotype was detected many times. The chain joins TRBV7-9 to TRBJ2-3, with 10 bases that match TRBD2. The CDR3 has 16 residues. The trim removed 0 bases at V and 6 bases at J, leaving 6 bases unmatched. Germline-derived CDR1 and CDR2 are SEHNR and FQNEAQ (reference sequence). The CDR3 nucleotides read TGTGCCAGCAGCTTAGCCCTCGGACTAGCGGTGGATACGCAGTATTTT. Its protein is CASSLALGLAVDTQYF.

V usage is TRBV6-6 and J usage is TRBJ1-5, with a weak D call TRBD1 (6 bases). V dropped 4 bases and J dropped 7 bases, with 17 bases sitting between them. CDR3 length: 15 residues. Germline CDR1 MNHNY, CDR2 SVGAGI (reference sequence). The CDR3 DNA reads as TGTGCCAGCAGTTCCTTTGGGGGGGCTGGACAGCCCCAGCATTTT. It codes for CASSSFGGAGQPQHF.

Only a few counts were recorded for this clonotype. This chain joins TRBV5-1 and TRBJ1-2; possible D gene TRBD1, 6 bases. The V end was cut by 1 base, the J end by 5 bases, with 15 bases between. The germline V gene encodes CDR1 SGHRS and CDR2 YFSETQ. This CDR3 spans 15 amino acids. CDR3 bases: TGCGCCAGCAGCTTGAACGGGGGCGCTGGGTATGGCTACACCTTC. Protein: CASSLNGGAGYGYTF.

Many counts were recorded for this clonotype. The CDR3 sequence: CASSRRLNTEAFF. The CDR3 DNA reads TGTGCCAGTTCGAGGCGGCTGAACACTGAAGCTTTCTTT. V is TRBV12-3 or TRBV12-4 and J is TRBJ1-1; D is ambiguous. Deletions cut 9 bases from V and 0 bases from J, with 11 bases between. The CDR3 consists of 13 residues.

This clonotype was recorded many times. This sequence joins TRBV6-1 and TRBJ2-7; either TRBD1 or TRBD2 may supply D (6 bases each). Germline CDR1 reads MNHNS; CDR2 reads SASEGT. Trimming took 7 bases from V and 2 from J, leaving 18 bases between them. The CDR3 runs 15 residues. For the CDR3, the DNA is TGTGCCAGCATCATTACCCCGGGGGCCCCCTACGAGCAGTACTTC. Its translation is CASIITPGAPYEQYF.

The chain employs TRBV10-3 and TRBJ1-2; 10 bases fit TRBD1. The V gene end was trimmed by 6 bases and the J gene end by 6 bases; junction bases not matched to a gene: 13. The V gene's germline CDR1 is ENHRY and CDR2 SYGVKD. CDR3 length equals 16 residues. CDR3 in amino acids: CAISETGGAGPHGYTF. CDR3 nucleotides: TGTGCCATCAGCGAGACAGGGGGCGCCGGGCCCCATGGCTACACCTTC.

This clonotype was counted at least ten times. The V gene is TRBV29-1, the J gene TRBJ1-2; D might be TRBD1 (6 bases). V was clipped by 7 bases and J by 4 bases, with 16 bases between them. This CDR3 is built from 13 residues. Germline CDR1 and CDR2: SQVTM and ANQGSEA. CDR3 nucleotides: TGCAGCGGGAGGGGGGACAACCGCTATGGCTACACCTTC. This codes for CSGRGDNRYGYTF.

This clonotype was seen a handful of times. The chain has TRBV7-9 and TRBJ1-5; D not certain. With 3 bases removed from V and 3 bases from J, the gap between germline ends came to 12 bases. The CDR3 contains 15 residues. The V gene's germline CDR1 is SEHNR and CDR2 FQNEAQ (reference sequence). The CDR3 DNA reads TGTGCCAGCAGCTTTGGATTCACACCCAATCAGCCCCAGCATTTT. Translation: CASSFGFTPNQPQHF.

Ten or more counts support this clonotype. V is TRBV20-1 and J is TRBJ1-3; D gene ambiguous. Trimming removed 7 bases from V and 0 bases from J, with 22 bases in between. CDR1 and CDR2 (germline): DFQATT, SNEGSKA (reference sequence). The CDR3 is 17 residues long. This CDR3 reads CSVSGYAGSSSGNTIYF. DNA of the CDR3: TGCAGTGTTAGCGGGTATGCGGGCTCTAGCTCTGGAAACACCATATATTTT.

This rearrangement joins TRBV6-6 to TRBJ2-2, with D uncertain. Germline V gives CDR1 MNHNY, CDR2 SVGAGI (reference sequence). Deletions cut 5 bases from V and 0 bases from J, with 7 bases between. The CDR3 has 14 amino acids. As DNA, the CDR3 is TGTGCCAGCAGTCAAACTACGAACACCGGGGAGCTGTTTTTT. Translation: CASSQTTNTGELFF.

V usage is TRBV12-3 or TRBV12-4 and J usage is TRBJ2-7, with 9 bases aligning to TRBD1. The V segment lost 2 bases and the J segment 4 bases; nucleotides outside the gene matches: 9. The CDR3 length is 16 residues. The CDR3, as DNA: TGTGCCAGCAGTTTATCCTCGGGGACAGGGAGTTACGAGCAGTACTTC. Protein: CASSLSSGTGSYEQYF.

This clonotype was detected ten times or more. This chain links TRBV25-1 with TRBJ2-7; D is ambiguous. V lost 8 bases, J lost 6 bases, and 11 bases lay in between. This CDR3 comprises 11 residues. Germline CDR1 MGHDK, CDR2 SYGVNS. CDR3 amino acids: CASRYDLEQYF. The CDR3 region has the DNA TGTGCCAGCCGTTATGACCTCGAGCAGTACTTC.

This clonotype has a handful of counts. The J gene is TRBJ2-3, the V gene TRBV5-5; no definite D call. Per germline, CDR1 SGHKS and CDR2 YYEKEE (reference sequence). CDR3 length: 12 residues. The ends were cut back, 0 bases at V and 6 bases at J, with 5 bases in the middle. The CDR3 sequence: CASSLDMDTQYF. The CDR3 DNA follows: TGTGCCAGCAGCTTGGATATGGATACGCAGTATTTT.

This clonotype was counted between two and nine times. For the CDR3, the DNA is TGCAGCGCGGGGGCTAGCGGGGGCCATTGGGCCCAGTACTTC. It specifies CSAGASGGHWAQYF. This chain connects TRBV29-1 to TRBJ2-5; 10 bases line up with TRBD2. Germline values: CDR1 SQVTM, CDR2 ANQGSEA. V gave up 7 bases and J gave up 9 bases; unmatched junction bases: 14. The CDR3 runs 14 residues.